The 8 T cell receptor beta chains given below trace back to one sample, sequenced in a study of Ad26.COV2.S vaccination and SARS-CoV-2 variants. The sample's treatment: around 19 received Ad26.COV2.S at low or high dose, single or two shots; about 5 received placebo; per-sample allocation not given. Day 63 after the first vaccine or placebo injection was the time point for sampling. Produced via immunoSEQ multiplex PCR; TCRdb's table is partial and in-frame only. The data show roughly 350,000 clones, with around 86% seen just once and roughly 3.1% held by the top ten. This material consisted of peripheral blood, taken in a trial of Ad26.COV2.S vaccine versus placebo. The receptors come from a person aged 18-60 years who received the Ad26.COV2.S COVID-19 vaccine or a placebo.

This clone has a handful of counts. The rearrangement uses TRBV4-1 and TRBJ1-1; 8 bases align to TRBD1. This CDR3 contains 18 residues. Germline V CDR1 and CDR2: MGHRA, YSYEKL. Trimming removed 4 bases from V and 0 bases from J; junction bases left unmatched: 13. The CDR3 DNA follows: TGCGCCAGCAGCCCCCCACCGGGACAGGCCCTCATGAACACTGAAGCTTTCTTT. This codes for CASSPPPGQALMNTEAFF.

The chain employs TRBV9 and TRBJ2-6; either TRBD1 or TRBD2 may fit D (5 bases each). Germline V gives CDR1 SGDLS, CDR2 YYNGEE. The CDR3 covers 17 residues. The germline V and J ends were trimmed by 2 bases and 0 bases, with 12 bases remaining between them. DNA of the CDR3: TGTGCCAGCAGCGTCTTCCGGGGCCTCTCTGGGGCCAACGTCCTGACTTTC. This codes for CASSVFRGLSGANVLTF.

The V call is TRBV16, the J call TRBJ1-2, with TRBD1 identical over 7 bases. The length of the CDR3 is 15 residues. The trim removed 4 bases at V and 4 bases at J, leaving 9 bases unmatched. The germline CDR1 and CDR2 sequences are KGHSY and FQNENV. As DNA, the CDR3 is TGTGCCAGCAGCCTAAGGAGGGACAGCCCCTATGGCTACACCTTC. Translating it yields CASSLRRDSPYGYTF.

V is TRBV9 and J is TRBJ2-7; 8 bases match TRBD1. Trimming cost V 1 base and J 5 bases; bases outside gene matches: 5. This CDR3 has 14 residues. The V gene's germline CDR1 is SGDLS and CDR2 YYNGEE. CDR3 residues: CASSVMDRDHEQYF. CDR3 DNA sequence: TGTGCCAGCAGCGTAATGGACAGGGACCACGAGCAGTACTTC.

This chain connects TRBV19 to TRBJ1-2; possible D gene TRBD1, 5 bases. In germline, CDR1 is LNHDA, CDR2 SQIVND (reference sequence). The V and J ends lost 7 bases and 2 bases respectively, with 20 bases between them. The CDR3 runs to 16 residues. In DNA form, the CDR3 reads TGTGCCAGTACCACCGGGGGAGCGAGAGGCAACTATGGCTACACCTTC. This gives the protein CASTTGGARGNYGYTF. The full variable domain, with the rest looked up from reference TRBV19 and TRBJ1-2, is DGGITQSPKYLFRKEGQNVTLSCEQNLNHDAMYWYRQDPGQGLRLIYYSQIVNDFQKGDIAEGYSVSREKKESFPLTVTSAQKNPTAFYLCASTTGGARGNYGYTFGSGTRLTVV.

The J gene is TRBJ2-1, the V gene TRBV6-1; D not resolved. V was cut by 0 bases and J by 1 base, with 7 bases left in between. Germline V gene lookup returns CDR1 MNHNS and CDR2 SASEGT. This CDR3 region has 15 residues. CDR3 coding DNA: TGTGCCAGCAGTGAAGCGTGGGGATCCTACAATGAGCAGTTCTTC. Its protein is CASSEAWGSYNEQFF.

The DNA of the CDR3 is TGTGCCAGTACCGACAGGAGTCCCGATAATTCACCCCTCCACTTT. It specifies CASTDRSPDNSPLHF. The rearrangement joins TRBV19 to TRBJ1-6; maybe TRBD1 (6 bases). CDR1 is LNHDA and CDR2 is SQIVND in the germline V gene (reference sequence). The CDR3 is made up of 15 amino acids. Deletions cut 7 bases from V and 5 bases from J, with 15 bases between. Drawing the rest from reference TRBV19 and TRBJ1-6, the complete variable domain is DGGITQSPKYLFRKEGQNVTLSCEQNLNHDAMYWYRQDPGQGLRLIYYSQIVNDFQKGDIAEGYSVSREKKESFPLTVTSAQKNPTAFYLCASTDRSPDNSPLHFGNGTRLTVT.

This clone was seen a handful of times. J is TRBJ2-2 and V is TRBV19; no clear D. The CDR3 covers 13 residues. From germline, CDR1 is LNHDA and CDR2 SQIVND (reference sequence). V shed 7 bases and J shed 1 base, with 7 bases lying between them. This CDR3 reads CASMHQNTGELFF. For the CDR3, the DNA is TGTGCCAGTATGCACCAGAACACCGGGGAGCTGTTTTTT.